This T cell receptor (beta chain) was documented in a study of cytomegalovirus exposure and HLA in healthy donors. The wider study: An early release of data contained about 85 million unique TCRs, which came from HLA-typed donors. Whole-study results and caveats: 87-base-pair reads could not separate some V segments, including TRBV6-2 and TRBV6-3. A few chains linked to CMV were shown in vitro to be specific for CMV antigens.

PCR used 60 Vbeta primers and 13 Jbeta primers. Sequencing used immunoSEQ multiplex PCR; TCRdb keeps in-frame clones, though not all of them. The sample contains around 40,000 clones, approximately 79% of which appear only once. CDR3 size: 12 residues. Germline V gene lookup returns CDR1 SEHNR and CDR2 FQNEAQ (reference sequence). V shed 8 bases and J shed 5 bases, with 12 bases lying between them. Turning to this clone: Its antigen is not identified.

Donors likely had unrecorded immune exposures despite being nominally healthy when sampled. This clonotype was obtained from a woman aged 18-30 years in good health and CMV-seropositive. The chain recombines TRBV7-9 with TRBJ1-1; a possible D gene is TRBD1 (5 bases). Sequencing was done on a sample of PBMCs. This CDR3 is CASPAGDTEAFF. Here the CDR3 DNA reads TGTGCCAGCCCGGCGGGGGATACTGAAGCTTTCTTT.